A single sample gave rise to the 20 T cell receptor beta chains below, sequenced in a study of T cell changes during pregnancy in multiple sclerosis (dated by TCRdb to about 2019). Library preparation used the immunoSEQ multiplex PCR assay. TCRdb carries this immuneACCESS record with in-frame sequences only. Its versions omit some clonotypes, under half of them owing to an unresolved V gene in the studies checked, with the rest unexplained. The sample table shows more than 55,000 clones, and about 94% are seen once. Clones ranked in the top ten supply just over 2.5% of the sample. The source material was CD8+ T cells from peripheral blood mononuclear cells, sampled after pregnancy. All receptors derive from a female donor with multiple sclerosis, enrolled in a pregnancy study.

The CDR3 protein is CATAGLAQGEQYF. CDR3 DNA sequence: TGTGCCACCGCGGGACTAGCACAGGGCGAGCAGTACTTC. This rearrangement joins TRBV2 to TRBJ2-7; 9 bases match TRBD2. The CDR3 consists of 13 residues. The germline CDR1 and CDR2 sequences are SNHLY and FYNNEI. J gave up 6 bases and V 10 bases, and 10 bases lay outside the gene matches. Based on the CDR3 plus reference TRBV2 and TRBJ2-7, the full variable domain is EPEVTQTPSHQVTQMGQEVILRCVPISNHLYFYWYRQILGQKVEFLVSFYNNEISEKSEIFDDQFSVERPDGSNFTLKIRSTKLEDSAMYFCATAGLAQGEQYFGPGTRLTVT.

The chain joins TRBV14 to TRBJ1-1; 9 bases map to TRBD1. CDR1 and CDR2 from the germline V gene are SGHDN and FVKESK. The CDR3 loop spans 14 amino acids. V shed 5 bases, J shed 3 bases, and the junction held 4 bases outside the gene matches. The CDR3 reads CASSARDRDTEAFF. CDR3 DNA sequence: TGTGCCAGCAGCGCCCGGGACAGGGACACTGAAGCTTTCTTT.

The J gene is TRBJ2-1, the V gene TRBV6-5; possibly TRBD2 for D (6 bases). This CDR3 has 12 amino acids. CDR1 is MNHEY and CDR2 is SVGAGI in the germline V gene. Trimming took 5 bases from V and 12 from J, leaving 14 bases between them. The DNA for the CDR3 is TGTGCCAGCAGTGAGACGGGGGTGCGGCAGTTCTTC. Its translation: CASSETGVRQFF.

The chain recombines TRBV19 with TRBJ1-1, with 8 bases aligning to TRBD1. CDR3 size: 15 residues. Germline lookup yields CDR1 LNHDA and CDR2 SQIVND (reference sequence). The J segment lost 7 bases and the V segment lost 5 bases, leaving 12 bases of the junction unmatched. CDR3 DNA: TGTGCCAGTAGTGCGAGTGACAGGGGCCGGGGTGAAGCTTTCTTT. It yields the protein CASSASDRGRGEAFF.

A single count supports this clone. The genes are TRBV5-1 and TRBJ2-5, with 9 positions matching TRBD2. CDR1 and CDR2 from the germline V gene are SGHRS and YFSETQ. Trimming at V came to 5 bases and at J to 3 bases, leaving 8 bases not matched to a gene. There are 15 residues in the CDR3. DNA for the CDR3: TGCGCCAGCAGTTCGTGGACTAGCGAGAAAGAGACCCAGTACTTC. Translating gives CASSSWTSEKETQYF.

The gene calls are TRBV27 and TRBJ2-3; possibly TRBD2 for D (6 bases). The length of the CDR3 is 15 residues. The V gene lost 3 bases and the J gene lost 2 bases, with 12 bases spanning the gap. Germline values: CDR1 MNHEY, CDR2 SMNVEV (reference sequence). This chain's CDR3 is CASSLYGGSTDTQYF. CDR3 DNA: TGTGCCAGCAGTTTGTACGGGGGTTCCACAGATACGCAGTATTTT.

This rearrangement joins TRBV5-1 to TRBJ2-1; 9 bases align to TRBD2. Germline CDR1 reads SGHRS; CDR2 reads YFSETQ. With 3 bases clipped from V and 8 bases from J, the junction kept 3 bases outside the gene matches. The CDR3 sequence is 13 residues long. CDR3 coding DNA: TGCGCCAGCAGCTCGGGACTAGCCGATGAGCAGTTCTTC. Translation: CASSSGLADEQFF.

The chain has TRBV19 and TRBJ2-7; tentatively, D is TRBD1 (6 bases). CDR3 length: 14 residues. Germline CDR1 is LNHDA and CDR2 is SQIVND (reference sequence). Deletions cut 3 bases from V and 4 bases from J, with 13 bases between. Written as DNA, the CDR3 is TGTGCCAGTAGTATCATGGACAGCAATTACGAGCAGTACTTC. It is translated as CASSIMDSNYEQYF.

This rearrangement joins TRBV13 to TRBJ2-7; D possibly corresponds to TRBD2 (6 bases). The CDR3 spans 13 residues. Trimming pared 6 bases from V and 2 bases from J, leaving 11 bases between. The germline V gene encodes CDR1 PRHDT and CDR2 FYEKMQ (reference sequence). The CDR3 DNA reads TGTGCCAGCAGTGGGGGGATAACCTACGAGCAGTACTTC. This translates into CASSGGITYEQYF.

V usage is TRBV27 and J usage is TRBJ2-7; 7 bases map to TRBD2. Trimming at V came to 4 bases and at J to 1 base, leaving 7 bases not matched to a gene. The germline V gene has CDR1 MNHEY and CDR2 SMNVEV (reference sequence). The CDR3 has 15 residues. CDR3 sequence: CASSYLAGGSYEQYF. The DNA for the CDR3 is TGTGCCAGCAGTTACTTAGCGGGTGGGTCCTACGAGCAGTACTTC.

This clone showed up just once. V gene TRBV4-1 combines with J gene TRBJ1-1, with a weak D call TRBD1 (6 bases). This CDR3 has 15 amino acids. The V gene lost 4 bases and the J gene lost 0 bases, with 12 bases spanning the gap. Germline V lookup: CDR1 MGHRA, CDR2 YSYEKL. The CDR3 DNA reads TGCGCCAGCAGCCTGGACAGAAGGTTGAACACTGAAGCTTTCTTT. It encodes CASSLDRRLNTEAFF.

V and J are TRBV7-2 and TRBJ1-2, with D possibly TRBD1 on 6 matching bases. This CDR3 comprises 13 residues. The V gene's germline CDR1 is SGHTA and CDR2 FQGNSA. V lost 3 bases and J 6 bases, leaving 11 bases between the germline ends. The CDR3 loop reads CASSLGRGNGYTF. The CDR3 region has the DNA TGTGCCAGCAGCTTGGGCAGGGGAAATGGCTACACCTTC. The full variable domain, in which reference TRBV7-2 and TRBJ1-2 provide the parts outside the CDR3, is GAGVSQSPSNKVTEKGKDVELRCDPISGHTALYWYRQSLGQGLEFLIYFQGNSAPDKSGLPSDRFSAERTGGSVSTLTIQRTQQEDSAVYLCASSLGRGNGYTFGSGTRLTVV.

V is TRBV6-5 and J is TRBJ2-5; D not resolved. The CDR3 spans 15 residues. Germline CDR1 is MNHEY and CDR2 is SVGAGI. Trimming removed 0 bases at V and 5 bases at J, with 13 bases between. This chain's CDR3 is CASSYSNRVRETQYF. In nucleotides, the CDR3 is TGTGCCAGCAGTTACTCGAATCGGGTGAGGGAGACCCAGTACTTC.

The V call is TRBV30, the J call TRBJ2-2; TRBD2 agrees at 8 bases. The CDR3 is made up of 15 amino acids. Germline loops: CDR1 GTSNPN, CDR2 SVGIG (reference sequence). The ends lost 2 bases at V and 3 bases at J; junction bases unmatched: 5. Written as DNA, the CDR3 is TGTGCCTGGAGTAACGGGGGGGAGGACACCGGGGAGCTGTTTTTT. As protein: CAWSNGGEDTGELFF.

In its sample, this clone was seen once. CDR3 residues: CSVESGDRGYEQYF. The CDR3 bases are TGCAGCGTTGAATCCGGGGACAGGGGCTACGAGCAGTACTTC. The gene calls are TRBV29-1 and TRBJ2-7, with 10 bases lining up with TRBD1. Germline loops: CDR1 SQVTM, CDR2 ANQGSEA. This CDR3 region has 14 residues. J was trimmed by 3 bases and V by 2 bases; bases with no gene match: 4.

CDR3 nucleotide sequence: TGTGCCAGCAACCTTAGCGGGAGTGGTTACGAGCAGTACTTC. Residues: CASNLSGSGYEQYF. This chain connects TRBV28 to TRBJ2-7, with 9 bases lining up with TRBD2. In germline, CDR1 is MDHEN, CDR2 SYDVKM. This CDR3 comprises 14 residues. The trim removed 7 bases at V and 4 bases at J, leaving 8 bases unmatched.

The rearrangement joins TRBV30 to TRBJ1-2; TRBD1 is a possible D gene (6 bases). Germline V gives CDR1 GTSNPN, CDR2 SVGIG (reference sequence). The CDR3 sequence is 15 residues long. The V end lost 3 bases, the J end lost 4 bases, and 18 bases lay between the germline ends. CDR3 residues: CAWSTTGLTGYGYTF. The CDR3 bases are TGTGCCTGGAGCACAACAGGTTTGACAGGCTATGGCTACACCTTC.

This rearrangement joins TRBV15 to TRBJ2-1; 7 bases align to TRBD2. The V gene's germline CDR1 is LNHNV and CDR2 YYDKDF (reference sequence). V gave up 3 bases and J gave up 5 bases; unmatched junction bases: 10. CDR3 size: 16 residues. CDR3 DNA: TGTGCCACCAGCAGTGGCCCGGGCGGGAGAGACAATGAGCAGTTCTTC. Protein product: CATSSGPGGRDNEQFF.

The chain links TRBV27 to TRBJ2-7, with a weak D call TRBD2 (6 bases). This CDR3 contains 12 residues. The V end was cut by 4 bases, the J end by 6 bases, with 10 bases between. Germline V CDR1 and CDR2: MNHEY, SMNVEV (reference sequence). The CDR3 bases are TGTGCCAGCAGTTCTATCGGGAGCGAGCAGTACTTC. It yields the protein CASSSIGSEQYF.

The chain's CDR3 is CASSPGTVTEAFF. DNA of the CDR3: TGTGCCAGCAGTCCAGGGACAGTCACTGAAGCTTTCTTT. The rearrangement links TRBV27 to TRBJ1-1; TRBD1 matches 7 bases. The CDR3 is made up of 13 amino acids. The germline V gene has CDR1 MNHEY and CDR2 SMNVEV (reference sequence). Trimming cost V 5 bases and J 4 bases; bases outside gene matches: 4.